One T cell receptor (beta chain) is described in this entry. Its antigen is not known. Germline V gene sequence: CDR1 SGHDT, CDR2 YYEEEE. The J segment lost 4 bases and the V segment lost 3 bases, leaving 3 bases of the junction unmatched. This CDR3 has 14 amino acids. This sample was included in a study of cytomegalovirus exposure and HLA in healthy donors. Study context: An analysis done earlier identified about 120 million unique TCR beta sequences from approximately 200 million T cells. Study outcomes and limitations: In a later analysis, about 17,000 TCR beta sequences were associated with HLA alleles at 0.05 false discovery rate. Among TCR beta chains of equal frequency, HLA-associated ones were more clonally expanded in a later analysis.

The PCR had 60 Vbeta and 13 Jbeta primers. Assay: immunoSEQ multiplex PCR; the TCRdb copy retains only in-frame clones and omits some. The table shows some 120,000 clones, with around 60% occurring only once. This chain connects TRBV5-6 to TRBJ2-7; 11 bases line up with TRBD1. Specimen: PBMCs. This clonotype was sampled from a woman aged 40-49 years in good health and CMV-seropositive. Here the CDR3 reads CASSSGQGGYEQYF. In DNA, the CDR3 is TGTGCCAGCAGCTCGGGACAGGGGGGTTACGAGCAGTACTTC.